This T cell receptor (beta chain) was identified in a study of blood T cell repertoires in COVID-19. Overall study: Sample material is recorded as cDNA or gDNA derived from T cells, B-cell-depleted T cells, or PBMCs.

In the source study's methods: Reference gene primer amplification gave estimated nucleated cell counts. TCRdb's table, derived via immunoSEQ multiplex PCR, lists solely in-frame clones and lacks some. For V, J and clone size, that table is used; D and trimming come from the DNA. The table lists roughly 100,000 clones, 84% of them singletons. V lost 4 bases to trimming and J lost 6 bases; unmatched junction nucleotides: 9. Germline assignment: CDR1 SGHRS and CDR2 YFSETQ. The CDR3 has 15 amino acids. The material sequenced was peripheral blood. V usage is TRBV5-1 and J usage is TRBJ2-2; TRBD1 matches 7 bases. The sequence was collected from a man aged 40-49 years with active or convalescent COVID-19. The CDR3 DNA follows: TGCGCCAGCAGCCTCGACAGGGATCTGGCCGGGGAGCTGTTTTTT. Translated: CASSLDRDLAGELFF.